This T cell receptor (beta chain) was sequenced during a study of PD-1 blockade in classical Hodgkin lymphoma. On the study more broadly: Administration of nivolumab to patients was at 3 mg/kg intravenously every 2 weeks. Study findings and constraints: Patients with a complete response exhibited baseline diversity comparable to newly diagnosed patients. At baseline, newly diagnosed patients reportedly showed less TCR diversity than healthy donors. Sources of repertoire differences remain undefined, possibly disease activity or prior therapy.

In regard to this clone: Its antigen remains unknown.

Assay: immunoSEQ multiplex PCR; the TCRdb copy retains only in-frame clones and omits some. The sample carries tens of thousands of clones, approximately 87% recorded once. The germline V gene has CDR1 MRHNA and CDR2 SNTAGT. The CDR3 consists of 15 residues. Trimming cost V 2 bases and J 6 bases, with 13 bases left between them. The time point: cycle 4 day 1 (C4D1), after 6 weeks of nivolumab. Following autologous stem cell transplantation, relapse occurred in every patient, and exposure to brentuximab vedotin varied. This clonotype was sampled from a human donor with classical Hodgkin lymphoma. Sequenced material: peripheral blood mononuclear cells (PBMCs), taken before the fourth cycle of nivolumab. This sequence joins TRBV6-4 and TRBJ2-2; possibly TRBD1 or TRBD2 for D (5 bases each). The CDR3 DNA reads as TGTGCCAGCAGTGACAGGGACGAGGGCTCCGGGGAGCTGTTTTTT. This translates into CASSDRDEGSGELFF.